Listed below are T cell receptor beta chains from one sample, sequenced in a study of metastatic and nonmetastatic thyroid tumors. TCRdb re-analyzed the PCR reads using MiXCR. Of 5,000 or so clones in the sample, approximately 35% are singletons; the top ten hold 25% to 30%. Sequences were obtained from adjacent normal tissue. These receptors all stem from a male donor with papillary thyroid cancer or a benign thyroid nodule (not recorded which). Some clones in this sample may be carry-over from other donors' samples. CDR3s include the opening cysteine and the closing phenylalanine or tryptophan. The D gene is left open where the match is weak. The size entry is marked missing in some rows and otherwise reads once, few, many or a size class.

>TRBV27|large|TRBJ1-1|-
CASIPRAYFTEAFF
TGTGCCAGCATCCCCAGGGCCTATTTCACTGAAGCTTTCTTT
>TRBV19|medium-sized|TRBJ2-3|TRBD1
CATKTTGTGARYTQYF
TGTGCCACCAAGACGACCGGGACAGGGGCGAGGTATACGCAGTATTTT
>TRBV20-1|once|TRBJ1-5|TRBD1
CSARDRVITDNQPQHF
TGCAGTGCTCGGGACAGGGTAATTACAGACAATCAGCCCCAGCATTTT
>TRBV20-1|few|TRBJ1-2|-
CSARDRRGPSGAGRYGYTF
TGCAGTGCTAGAGATAGGAGGGGACCGTCAGGTGCGGGTCGCTATGGCTACACCTTC
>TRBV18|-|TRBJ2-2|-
CASSPPQGCANTGELFF
TGTGCCAGCTCACCACCGCAGGGCTGTGCGAACACCGGGGAGCTGTTTTTT
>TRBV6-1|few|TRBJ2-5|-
CASSVTLSGTQYF
TGTGCCAGCAGTGTCACGCTATCAGGGACCCAGTACTTC
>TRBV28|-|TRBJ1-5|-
CASTNTCRGNQPQHF
TGTGCCAGCACCAACACGTGCCGGGGCAATCAGCCCCAGCATTTT
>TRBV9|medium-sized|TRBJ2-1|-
CASSVGWGHENEQFF
TGTGCCAGCAGCGTAGGTTGGGGCCACGAGAATGAGCAGTTCTTC
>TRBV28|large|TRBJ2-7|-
CASSRQAIYEQYF
TGTGCCAGCAGCAGACAGGCCATCTACGAGCAGTACTTC
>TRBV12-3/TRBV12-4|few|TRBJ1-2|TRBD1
CASGGTGGGYTF
TGTGCCAGCGGGGGGACAGGGGGAGGCTACACCTTC
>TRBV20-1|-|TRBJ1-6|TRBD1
CSVDRVANSPLHF
TGCAGTGTTGACAGGGTAGCTAATTCACCCCTCCACTTT
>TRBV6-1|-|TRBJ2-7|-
CASSEGQNYEQYF
TGTGCCAGCAGTGAAGGACAGAACTACGAGCAGTACTTC
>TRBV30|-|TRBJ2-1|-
CAWLWKVNEQFF
TGTGCCTGGCTCTGGAAAGTCAATGAGCAGTTCTTC
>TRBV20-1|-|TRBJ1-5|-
CSATSSPNQPQHF
TGCAGTGCGACGAGCTCCCCAAATCAGCCCCAGCATTTT